The 11 T cell receptor beta chains below were found in one sample sequenced in a study of T-cell reconstitution after alpha-beta-depleted transplantation in children. Construction of the TCRbeta library involved unique molecular identifiers. TCRdb processed the PCR reads anew with MiXCR; each CDR3 protein has one entry. The data contain 200,000 to 250,000 distinct CDR3 sequences, more than 10% of them seen just once; the ten biggest clones take up around 3%. The material sequenced was PBMCs from the stem cell graft donor, taken from the stem cell graft. The receptors derive from a human donor who donated a stem cell graft to a child with acute lymphoblastic leukemia.

This clonotype has at least ten counts. This rearrangement joins TRBV7-9 to TRBJ2-1; 11 nucleotides match TRBD2. This CDR3 region has 15 residues. Germline CDR1 reads SEHNR; CDR2 reads FQNEAQ (reference sequence). V shed 3 bases, J shed 7 bases, and the junction held 5 bases outside the gene matches. The CDR3: CASSFSSGGTNEQFF. The CDR3 bases are TGTGCCAGCAGCTTTTCTAGCGGGGGGACTAATGAGCAGTTCTTC. Complete variable domain (other parts from reference TRBV7-9 and TRBJ2-1): DTGVSQNPRHKITKRGQNVTFRCDPISEHNRLYWYRQTLGQGPEFLTYFQNEAQLEKSRLLSDRFSAERPKGSFSTLEIQRTEQGDSAMYLCASSFSSGGTNEQFFGPGTRLTVL.

This clonotype was observed at least ten times. The V gene is TRBV5-1, the J gene TRBJ1-4; 7 nucleotides line up with TRBD1. Germline lookup yields CDR1 SGHRS and CDR2 YFSETQ. The CDR3 is 14 amino acids. The ends lost 4 bases at V and 5 bases at J; junction bases unmatched: 5. CDR3 DNA: TGCGCCAGCAGCCACCCGGACAGGAATGAAAAACTGTTTTTT. Residues: CASSHPDRNEKLFF.

Ten or more counts support this clonotype. This chain connects TRBV12-3 or TRBV12-4 to TRBJ1-1, with 7 bases fitting TRBD1. There are 14 residues in the CDR3. V shed 6 bases, J shed 6 bases, and the junction held 10 bases outside the gene matches. In DNA, the CDR3 is TGTGCCAGCAGCCTCGACAGGGTACGTCCTGAAGCTTTCTTT. Protein sequence: CASSLDRVRPEAFF.

In this sample, this clonotype turned up a few times. This rearrangement joins TRBV5-6 to TRBJ2-1; 7 bases align to TRBD2. V shed 2 bases, J shed 9 bases, and the junction held 5 bases outside the gene matches. Germline CDR1 is SGHDT and CDR2 is YYEEEE. The length of the CDR3 is 13 residues. Here the CDR3 DNA reads TGTGCCAGCAGCTTCGGACTAGATAGTGAGCAGTTCTTC. Translation gives CASSFGLDSEQFF.

This clonotype was seen many times. CDR3 nucleotides: TGTGCCAGCAGCTTACTAGGATTCAGACGCACAGATACGCAGTATTTT. Protein product: CASSLLGFRRTDTQYF. The chain recombines TRBV11-2 with TRBJ2-3; D is uncertain. Trimming took off 2 bases at V and 1 base at J, with 13 bases between the two ends. The CDR3 runs to 16 residues. Germline V gene data show CDR1 as SGHAT and CDR2 as FQNNGV.

This clonotype was observed at least ten times. J is TRBJ2-1 and V is TRBV7-2, with D perhaps matching TRBD1 (6 bases). This CDR3 spans 14 amino acids. Looked up from germline, CDR1 is SGHTA and CDR2 is FQGNSA. V was pared by 5 bases and J by 4 bases, with 12 bases between. For the CDR3, the DNA is TGTGCCAGCAGCCTGGGACAAAGGTACAATGAGCAGTTCTTC. Amino acid sequence: CASSLGQRYNEQFF.

The rearrangement links TRBV11-2 to TRBJ2-5, with D maybe TRBD2 (5 bases). This CDR3 comprises 14 residues. Germline assignment: CDR1 SGHAT and CDR2 FQNNGV. Trimming pared 5 bases from V and 0 bases from J, leaving 10 bases between. CDR3 DNA sequence: TGTGCCAGCAGCCGCGGACTGTACCAAGAGACCCAGTACTTC. It is translated as CASSRGLYQETQYF.

This clonotype was counted at least ten times. The J gene is TRBJ2-3, the V gene TRBV28; 7 positions match TRBD2. This CDR3 comprises 16 residues. The germline CDR1 and CDR2 sequences are MDHEN and SYDVKM. With 3 bases clipped from V and 2 bases from J, the junction kept 8 bases outside the gene matches. DNA for the CDR3: TGTGCCAGCAGTTTTAGGCGTAGCGGGCCCACAGATACGCAGTATTTT. Translating it yields CASSFRRSGPTDTQYF. The full variable domain, with the rest looked up from reference TRBV28 and TRBJ2-3, is DVKVTQSSRYLVKRTGEKVFLECVQDMDHENMFWYRQDPGLGLRLIYFSYDVKMKEKGDIPEGYSVSREKKERFSLILESASTNQTSMYLCASSFRRSGPTDTQYFGPGTRLTVL.

This clonotype was observed many times. The chain links TRBV28 to TRBJ2-7; 9 bases agree with TRBD2. The V and J ends lost 7 bases and 5 bases, in that order; junction bases with no gene match: 15. CDR3 length: 16 amino acids. Germline V gives CDR1 MDHEN, CDR2 SYDVKM. In nucleotides, the CDR3 is TGTGCCAGCAACCCAGAGGGCGGGAGGGCCGTTAACGAGCAGTACTTC. Protein product: CASNPEGGRAVNEQYF.

J is TRBJ2-2 and V is TRBV6-5, with TRBD1 matching 7 bases. Germline V gene sequence: CDR1 MNHEY, CDR2 SVGAGI. CDR3 length equals 18 residues. V shed 8 bases, J shed 0 bases, and the junction held 15 bases outside the gene matches. This CDR3 reads CASQTIRQGPSNTGELFF. The CDR3 DNA reads as TGTGCCAGCCAAACCATAAGACAGGGCCCTTCGAACACCGGGGAGCTGTTTTTT.

This clonotype was seen many times. This chain links TRBV5-1 with TRBJ1-1; 9 bases agree with TRBD1. Per the germline V gene, CDR1 is SGHRS and CDR2 is YFSETQ. V shed 7 bases, J shed 1 base, and the junction held 2 bases outside the gene matches. The CDR3 consists of 13 residues. The CDR3 region has the DNA TGCGCCAGCGGACAGGGGCGGAACACTGAAGCTTTCTTT. Translated, it gives CASGQGRNTEAFF. Complete variable domain (other parts from reference TRBV5-1 and TRBJ1-1): KAGVTQTPRYLIKTRGQQVTLSCSPISGHRSVSWYQQTPGQGLQFLFEYFSETQRNKGNFPGRFSGRQFSNSRSEMNVSTLELGDSALYLCASGQGRNTEAFFGQGTRLTVV.